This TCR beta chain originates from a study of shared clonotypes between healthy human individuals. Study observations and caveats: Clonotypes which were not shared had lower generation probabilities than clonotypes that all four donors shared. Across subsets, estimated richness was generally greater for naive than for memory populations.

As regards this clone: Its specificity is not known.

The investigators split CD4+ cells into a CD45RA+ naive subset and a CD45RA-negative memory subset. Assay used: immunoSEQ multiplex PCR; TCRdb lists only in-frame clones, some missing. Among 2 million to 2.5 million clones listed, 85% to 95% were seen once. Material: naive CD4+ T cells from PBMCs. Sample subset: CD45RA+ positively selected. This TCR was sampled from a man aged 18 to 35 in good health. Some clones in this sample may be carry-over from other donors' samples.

CDR3 in DNA: TGTGCCAGTAGTTTCGGACTAGGCTCCTACGAGCAGTACTTC. Residues: CASSFGLGSYEQYF. The V and J genes are TRBV19 and TRBJ2-7, with 7 bases aligning to TRBD2. The CDR3 sequence is 14 residues long. V trimming: 5 bases; J trimming: 0 bases; junction bases outside the gene matches: 4. CDR1 is LNHDA, CDR2 SQIVND, per germline (reference sequence).